This TCR beta chain was documented in a study of T-cell memory formation after mild COVID-19. At the level of the study: Clusters of TCRs were largely donor specific.

This clonotype was seen more than once but under ten times. Its antigen is as yet unknown. Researchers used 5'RACE with constant-segment primers to make TCR alpha and TCR beta cDNA libraries that carry sample barcodes and UMIs. One entry per CDR3 protein, called by TCRdb with MiXCR from the 5' RACE reads. The data contain around 200,000 distinct CDR3 sequences, around a sixth of them singletons. Notes on the study in general: Some clones that responded were present in memory (sampled pre-infection), which suggests cross-reactive memory joined.

The CDR3 sequence is 13 residues long. Germline-derived CDR1 and CDR2 are SGHDT and YYEEEE. The germline V and J ends were trimmed by 2 bases and 7 bases, with 10 bases remaining between them. The chain is built from TRBV5-6 and TRBJ1-5; D gene ambiguous. This TCR was sampled from a young man who had mild COVID-19 (a few samples of this study predate the infection). Cell type and time point are not known. Specimen: PBMCs or a T cell subset sorted from them (not recorded which). The CDR3 DNA is TGTGCCAGCAGCTTAAACCCCGACCAGCCCCAGCATTTT. It encodes CASSLNPDQPQHF.